What follows are 23 T cell receptor beta chains derived from one specimen sequenced in a study of blood T cell repertoires in COVID-19. Profiled with immunoSEQ multiplex PCR; TCRdb holds only in-frame clones, not every one. The sample has about 190,000 clones, 85% to 90% seen once. Sequencing used peripheral blood. The receptors here all came from a man aged 50 or older with acute or convalescent COVID-19.

The rearrangement links TRBV2 to TRBJ2-1; 8 bases agree with TRBD1. This CDR3 is built from 15 residues. The ends lost 1 base at V and 9 bases at J; junction bases unmatched: 8. Germline V gene lookup returns CDR1 SNHLY and CDR2 FYNNEI. CDR3 in DNA: TGTGCCAGCAGTGAAGGTCAGGGGGCGATCGCTGAGCAGTTCTTC. Protein product: CASSEGQGAIAEQFF.

CDR3 sequence (DNA): TGTGCCAGCAGTGCCATAGCAGGGGGGAGGATTGATTCACCCCTCCACTTT. The encoded protein is CASSAIAGGRIDSPLHF. The rearrangement joins TRBV25-1 to TRBJ1-6, with 7 bases fitting TRBD1. V dropped 4 bases and J dropped 8; count of bases not matched to a gene: 14. The CDR3 runs 17 residues. Germline CDR1 is MGHDK and CDR2 is SYGVNS.

The gene calls are TRBV6-5 and TRBJ2-2, with 8 bases fitting TRBD1. Germline-derived CDR1 and CDR2 are MNHEY and SVGAGI. The CDR3 contains 15 residues. Losses at the gene ends were 6 bases for V and 4 bases for J; bases not matched to a gene: 7. This chain's CDR3 is CASSPRDRPTGELFF. The DNA for the CDR3 is TGTGCCAGCAGCCCCCGGGACAGGCCCACCGGGGAGCTGTTTTTT.

The chain has TRBV11-2 and TRBJ2-2; 9 bases match TRBD1. Germline CDR1 reads SGHAT; CDR2 reads FQNNGV. J was trimmed by 6 bases and V by 2 bases; bases with no gene match: 10. The CDR3 runs 17 residues. The CDR3 nucleotides read TGTGCCAGCAGCTTAATACGGGACAGGGAAAGGTCCGGGGAGCTGTTTTTT. This translates into CASSLIRDRERSGELFF. Drawing the rest from reference TRBV11-2 and TRBJ2-2, the complete variable domain is EAGVAQSPRYKIIEKRQSVAFWCNPISGHATLYWYQQILGQGPKLLIQFQNNGVVDDSQLPKDRFSAERLKGVDSTLKIQPAKLEDSAVYLCASSLIRDRERSGELFFGEGSRLTVL.

In its sample, this clone was seen once. This chain connects TRBV9 to TRBJ2-1; no clear D. In germline, CDR1 is SGDLS, CDR2 YYNGEE. V was pared by 0 bases and J by 5 bases, with 9 bases between. CDR3 length: 14 amino acids. CDR3 residues: CASSVAARDNEQFF. The CDR3 DNA reads as TGTGCCAGCAGCGTAGCGGCACGGGACAATGAGCAGTTCTTC.

In this sample, this clone turned up once. The gene calls are TRBV19 and TRBJ2-1; D is ambiguous. Trimming stripped 0 bases from V and 0 bases from J, with 6 bases between. Germline V gene lookup returns CDR1 LNHDA and CDR2 SQIVND (reference sequence). The CDR3 runs to 15 residues. CDR3 bases: TGTGCCAGTAGTATAGACCCCGGCTCCTACAATGAGCAGTTCTTC. It yields the protein CASSIDPGSYNEQFF.

This chain connects TRBV14 to TRBJ2-5, with D possibly matching TRBD2 (6 bases). From germline, CDR1 is SGHDN and CDR2 FVKESK. The V end was cut by 1 base, the J end by 4 bases, with 13 bases between. The CDR3 consists of 15 residues. The CDR3 sequence: CASSQVRGRRETQYF. Here the CDR3 DNA reads TGTGCCAGCAGCCAAGTACGGGGGAGACGAGAGACCCAGTACTTC.

The V and J genes are TRBV5-1 and TRBJ2-5; tentative D call: TRBD1 (6 bases). V shed 0 bases and J shed 4 bases, with 10 bases lying between them. The length of the CDR3 is 14 residues. Germline V gene sequence: CDR1 SGHRS, CDR2 YFSETQ. For the CDR3, the DNA is TGCGCCAGCAGCTTGGGACAGGCGGGAGAGACCCAGTACTTC. Protein product: CASSLGQAGETQYF.

The CDR3 DNA is TGTGCCAGCAGTTACGGGGCAGGGAACACTGAAGCTTTCTTT. This encodes CASSYGAGNTEAFF. The chain employs TRBV6-5 and TRBJ1-1, with D perhaps matching TRBD1 (5 bases). This CDR3 has 14 amino acids. Germline CDR1 MNHEY, CDR2 SVGAGI. The V end lost 2 bases, the J end lost 1 base, and 8 bases lay between the germline ends.

V and J are TRBV11-2 and TRBJ2-7, with 9 bases fitting TRBD1. J was trimmed by 4 bases and V by 1 base; bases with no gene match: 5. The CDR3 totals 15 residues. Germline CDR1 and CDR2: SGHAT and FQNNGV. The CDR3, as DNA: TGTGCCAGCAGCTTAGGAAGGACAGGGGAATACGAGCAGTACTTC. As protein: CASSLGRTGEYEQYF.

The CDR3 DNA is TGTGCCAGCAGCTTAGGCCCGGTGGGCTACACCTTC. Translation gives CASSLGPVGYTF. The chain combines TRBV7-9 with TRBJ1-2; no clear D gene. CDR3 size: 12 residues. Per the germline V gene, CDR1 is SEHNR and CDR2 is FQNEAQ (reference sequence). Trimming took 1 base from V and 8 from J, leaving 8 bases between them.

This chain links TRBV2 with TRBJ2-1; a possible D gene is TRBD1 (6 bases). CDR1 is SNHLY and CDR2 is FYNNEI in the germline V gene. This CDR3 is built from 15 residues. The V gene lost 6 bases and the J gene lost 1 base, with 13 bases spanning the gap. The CDR3 region has the DNA TGTGCCAGCAGGACCGACAGGCCGTCCTACAATGAGCAGTTCTTC. Its protein product is CASRTDRPSYNEQFF.

The J gene is TRBJ2-1, the V gene TRBV10-3, with TRBD1 matching over 12 bases. The CDR3 length is 17 residues. The V and J ends lost 2 bases and 7 bases, in that order; junction bases with no gene match: 9. The germline V gene encodes CDR1 ENHRY and CDR2 SYGVKD. CDR3 bases: TGTGCCATCAGTGAGGTGGGACAGGGGGCTGGAGAGAATGAGCAGTTCTTC. It codes for CAISEVGQGAGENEQFF.

The rearrangement links TRBV27 to TRBJ2-1; no reliable D call. Trimming removed 5 bases at V and 5 bases at J, with 7 bases between. Germline lookup yields CDR1 MNHEY and CDR2 SMNVEV (reference sequence). This CDR3 region has 12 residues. The CDR3 DNA reads TGTGCCAGCAGTCCTCAGAACAATGAGCAGTTCTTC. It translates to CASSPQNNEQFF.

This clone has a single count. The V gene is TRBV7-9, the J gene TRBJ1-5; D gene ambiguous. V was pared by 4 bases and J by 4 bases, with 26 bases between. CDR1 is SEHNR and CDR2 is FQNEAQ in the germline V gene (reference sequence). This CDR3 has 19 residues. The CDR3: CASSSPGSGTSYDNQPQHF. The DNA of the CDR3 is TGTGCCAGCAGCTCCCCGGGTAGTGGTACCTCGTACGATAATCAGCCCCAGCATTTT.

The chain carries TRBV29-1 and TRBJ2-2; 11 bases agree with TRBD2. The CDR3 sequence is 16 residues long. Germline V gene sequence: CDR1 SQVTM, CDR2 ANQGSEA. The junction had 6 bases not matched to a gene; V was cut back by 4 bases and J by 2 bases. In nucleotides, the CDR3 is TGCAGCGTTGTTAGCGGGGGGGCCGGAAACACCGGGGAGCTGTTTTTT. Amino acids: CSVVSGGAGNTGELFF.

The rearrangement uses TRBV18 and TRBJ1-1; the D gene is possibly TRBD1 (6 bases). The CDR3 consists of 14 residues. Trimming removed 2 bases from V and 1 base from J, with 8 bases in between. Germline V gene lookup returns CDR1 KGHSH and CDR2 LQKENI. This CDR3 is CASSPGQPNTEAFF. The DNA for the CDR3 is TGTGCCAGCTCACCAGGACAGCCGAACACTGAAGCTTTCTTT.

V gene TRBV7-9 combines with J gene TRBJ2-1, with D possibly TRBD2 on 5 matching bases. Germline V gives CDR1 SEHNR, CDR2 FQNEAQ (reference sequence). Trimming stripped 5 bases from V and 0 bases from J, with 17 bases between. This CDR3 spans 17 amino acids. The DNA of the CDR3 is TGTGCCAGCAGCGTCTTTGTAGGGAGCTTCTCCTACAATGAGCAGTTCTTC. Amino acid sequence: CASSVFVGSFSYNEQFF.

This rearrangement joins TRBV30 to TRBJ2-7; D perhaps matches TRBD2 (6 bases). Trimming removed 0 bases at V and 3 bases at J, with 15 bases between. The CDR3 has 15 amino acids. CDR1 and CDR2 from the germline V gene are GTSNPN and SVGIG (reference sequence). The CDR3, as DNA: TGTGCCTGGAGTGTACCTATCCGGGAGAGCTACGAGCAGTACTTC. Its protein is CAWSVPIRESYEQYF.

The rearrangement links TRBV7-9 to TRBJ1-1; TRBD1 might be the D (6 bases). Germline CDR1 is SEHNR and CDR2 is FQNEAQ (reference sequence). Trimming took off 4 bases at V and 7 bases at J, with 10 bases between the two ends. This CDR3 comprises 12 residues. Here the CDR3 DNA reads TGTGCCAGCAGCTCCACCAGGGGTGAAGCTTTCTTT. Amino acids: CASSSTRGEAFF.

The chain has TRBV11-2 and TRBJ2-7; possibly TRBD2 for D (5 bases). CDR1 and CDR2 from the germline V gene are SGHAT and FQNNGV. The CDR3 length is 16 residues. V lost 3 bases and J lost 0, with 15 bases in between. The CDR3 here is CASSFARLAHSYEQYF. CDR3 nucleotides: TGTGCCAGCAGCTTTGCCCGCCTAGCACACTCCTACGAGCAGTACTTC.

The J gene is TRBJ1-2, the V gene TRBV28, with D possibly TRBD1 on 6 matching bases. Germline-derived CDR1 and CDR2 are MDHEN and SYDVKM. This CDR3 has 15 amino acids. Trimming stripped 5 bases from V and 3 bases from J, with 16 bases between. The CDR3 DNA follows: TGTGCCAGCAGTCAATACAGGGAACAGGACTATGGCTACACCTTC. It yields the protein CASSQYREQDYGYTF.

The J gene is TRBJ2-3, the V gene TRBV28; 9 nucleotides agree with TRBD2. The CDR3 is 15 amino acids. Germline loops: CDR1 MDHEN, CDR2 SYDVKM. V lost 3 bases, J lost 2 bases, and 3 bases stayed unmatched. The CDR3 nucleotides are TGTGCCAGCAGTTTTGGCGGGGGGGACACAGATACGCAGTATTTT. Its translation is CASSFGGGDTDTQYF.